Following are 32 T cell receptor beta chains from one sample sequenced in a study of vaccination and CD4 T cells after COVID-19. No antigen is known for these receptors. The Oncomine TCR Beta short-read assay generated sequence data from the DNA of cultured CD4+ T cells. MiXCR, applied by TCRdb to the PCR reads, yields one record per CDR3 protein. The data show around 11,000 distinct CDR3 sequences, about 40% seen once. Treatment of the sample: 10-day PBMC culture with coronavirus spike peptide pools or control peptides (ViraFEST assay). The sequencing sample was made of CD4+ T cells from blood, cultured in vitro. The receptors stem from a human donor who had recovered from COVID-19.

The chain combines TRBV11-3 with TRBJ2-1; no firm D call. V was pared by 5 bases and J by 7 bases, with 6 bases between. The germline gives CDR1 SGHNT, CDR2 YENEEA. This CDR3 spans 11 amino acids. CDR3 DNA: TGTGCCAGCAGCCCCGGGAATGAGCAGTTCTTC. It yields the protein CASSPGNEQFF.

The rearrangement uses TRBV12-5 and TRBJ1-2; 7 positions agree with TRBD1. This CDR3 has 15 amino acids. V was clipped by 2 bases and J by 10 bases; unmatched bases: 13. Germline V CDR1 and CDR2: LGHNT, FRNRAP. This chain's CDR3 is CASGLSRGGRDFYTF. DNA for the CDR3: TGTGCTAGTGGTTTGTCCCGAGGGGGCAGAGACTTCTACACCTTC.

The chain is built from TRBV19 and TRBJ1-5; possible D gene TRBD1, 6 bases. With 3 bases removed from V and 7 bases from J, the gap between germline ends came to 19 bases. Germline CDR1 LNHDA, CDR2 SQIVND (reference sequence). There are 16 residues in the CDR3. For the CDR3, the DNA is TGTGCCAGTAGTATTCGGGACACCCTAGATGGGCAGCCCCAGCATTTT. As protein: CASSIRDTLDGQPQHF.

The V gene is TRBV7-2, the J gene TRBJ2-5; D perhaps matches TRBD1 (5 bases). Germline V lookup: CDR1 SGHTA, CDR2 FQGNSA. This CDR3 contains 15 residues. With 1 base removed from V and 5 bases from J, the gap between germline ends came to 14 bases. This chain's CDR3 is CASSLEQAVGETQYF. For the CDR3, the DNA is TGTGCCAGCAGCTTAGAACAGGCTGTCGGTGAGACCCAGTACTTC.

This clonotype was observed a few times. The chain joins TRBV11-3 to TRBJ1-1; 7 bases agree with TRBD1. The V segment lost 4 bases and the J segment 3 bases; nucleotides outside the gene matches: 2. CDR1 is SGHNT and CDR2 is YENEEA in the germline V gene. The CDR3 is made up of 13 amino acids. This chain's CDR3 is CASSSQGYTEAFF. The CDR3 DNA follows: TGTGCCAGCAGCTCACAGGGGTACACTGAAGCTTTCTTT.

The chain has TRBV20-1 and TRBJ2-3; 10 bases are shared with TRBD2. The CDR3 length is 15 residues. CDR1 DFQATT and CDR2 SNEGSKA come from the germline V gene (reference sequence). Germline trimming cut 6 bases from V and 5 bases from J; bases unmatched to any gene: 11. The CDR3 reads CSAPVTSGAGDTQYF. CDR3 in DNA: TGCAGTGCCCCCGTTACTAGCGGGGCGGGAGATACGCAGTATTTT.

The chain has TRBV25-1 and TRBJ2-7; D unresolved. This CDR3 spans 15 amino acids. Looked up from germline, CDR1 is MGHDK and CDR2 is SYGVNS. V lost 1 base, J lost 3 bases, and 13 bases lay in between. The CDR3 nucleotides read TGTGCCAGCAGTGAATCGGCATCCGCGTTCTACGAGCAGTACTTC. Amino acid sequence: CASSESASAFYEQYF.

As for this clonotype: The junction differs from germline at one of its ends, possibly a read error. The chain links TRBV6-5 to TRBJ1-1; D is uncertain. The germline CDR1 and CDR2 sequences are MNHEY and SVGAGI. The CDR3 is 12 amino acids. This chain's CDR3 is CASSYQNTEVFF. The CDR3 DNA reads as TGTGCCAGCAGTTACCAGAACACTGAAGTTTTCTTT.

CDR3 in amino acids: CASRLTGTKNIQYF. The CDR3 region has the DNA TGTGCCAGCAGGTTAACAGGGACCAAAAACATTCAGTACTTC. This sequence joins TRBV6-1 and TRBJ2-4, with a possible D match to TRBD1 (6 bases). Germline assignment: CDR1 MNHNS and CDR2 SASEGT. V was trimmed by 6 bases and J by 2 bases, leaving 11 bases between them. This CDR3 has 14 residues.

In its sample, this clonotype was seen a few times. In DNA, the CDR3 is TGTGCCAGTAGTATTGGGAGCGCCGGGGGTGAAAAACTGTTTTTT. It yields the protein CASSIGSAGGEKLFF. The chain carries TRBV19 and TRBJ1-4, with a weak D call TRBD1 (5 bases). Trimming took 3 bases from V and 7 from J, leaving 15 bases between them. Germline CDR1 LNHDA, CDR2 SQIVND (reference sequence). The CDR3 contains 15 residues.

The V and J genes are TRBV24-1 and TRBJ1-1, with TRBD1 matching 8 bases. Germline CDR1 KGHDR, CDR2 SFDVKD. This CDR3 spans 12 amino acids. After removal of 9 bases from V and 4 bases from J, the junction contained 3 bases not matched to a gene. The CDR3 coding sequence is TGTGCCACCCGCGGACAGGGCACTGAAGCTTTCTTT. Amino acid sequence: CATRGQGTEAFF.

As regards this clonotype: Its ends do not fully match the called genes, so a read error is possible. The chain combines TRBV7-8 with TRBJ2-1; 7 bases fit TRBD1. CDR1 is SGHVS, CDR2 FQNEAQ, per germline. This CDR3 is 12 amino acids long. DNA of the CDR3: TGTGCCAGCAGCTTATATTTGGACAGGAGAGACTTC. It is translated as CASSLYLDRRDF.

The V and J genes are TRBV10-3 and TRBJ1-5; D is unresolved. Trimming took off 0 bases at V and 3 bases at J, with 18 bases between the two ends. Germline values: CDR1 ENHRY, CDR2 SYGVKD. CDR3 length equals 18 residues. The chain's CDR3 is CAISESSFGVGDNQPQHF. The CDR3 nucleotides are TGTGCCATCAGTGAGTCCTCATTTGGGGTTGGGGACAATCAGCCCCAGCATTTT.

The genes are TRBV2 and TRBJ1-2; D might be TRBD1 (5 bases). The germline V gene has CDR1 SNHLY and CDR2 FYNNEI. The CDR3 totals 12 residues. V was trimmed by 3 bases and J by 4 bases, leaving 6 bases between them. The CDR3 DNA follows: TGTGCCAGCAGTGAGGGACTCTATGGCTACACCTTC. It translates to CASSEGLYGYTF.

By frequency in the sample, this clonotype is large (0.1 to 1%). This sequence joins TRBV20-1 and TRBJ2-3; 7 nucleotides line up with TRBD1. The CDR3 extends over 16 amino acids. The germline V gene has CDR1 DFQATT and CDR2 SNEGSKA (reference sequence). Trimming cost V 0 bases and J 1 base; bases outside gene matches: 7. The CDR3: CSARDEGARGTDTQYF. CDR3 sequence (DNA): TGCAGTGCTAGAGATGAGGGGGCGCGGGGCACAGATACGCAGTATTTT.

In DNA, the CDR3 is TGTGCCAGCAGTCAAGGACAGGGAGACTATGGCTACACCTTC. Protein sequence: CASSQGQGDYGYTF. The chain is built from TRBV5-5 and TRBJ1-2; 8 bases fit TRBD1. The length of the CDR3 is 14 residues. With 5 bases clipped from V and 3 bases from J, the junction kept 6 bases outside the gene matches. CDR1 SGHKS and CDR2 YYEKEE come from the germline V gene (reference sequence).

This clonotype has more than one count but fewer than ten. The chain carries TRBV6-2 or TRBV6-3 and TRBJ1-2, with a possible D match to TRBD1 (5 bases). Germline lookup yields CDR1 MNHEY and CDR2 SVGEGT. CDR3 length: 17 residues. V dropped 4 bases and J dropped 7 bases, with 25 bases sitting between them. The CDR3 loop is CASSFDLGGMGSGGYTF. The DNA for the CDR3 is TGTGCCAGCAGTTTCGACTTGGGGGGAATGGGGAGCGGTGGCTACACCTTC.

This clonotype was observed a handful of times. The V and J genes are TRBV7-2 and TRBJ2-1, with TRBD2 matching 9 bases. Germline V gives CDR1 SGHTA, CDR2 FQGNSA. This CDR3 has 18 residues. V lost 4 bases, J lost 0 bases, and 10 bases stayed unmatched. CDR3 protein: CASSSRAGGMGSYNEQFF. In DNA form, the CDR3 reads TGTGCCAGCAGCTCGAGAGCGGGGGGAATGGGCTCCTACAATGAGCAGTTCTTC.

This clonotype was found a few times. The chain links TRBV20-1 to TRBJ1-2, with TRBD1 identical over 7 bases. The CDR3 is made up of 15 amino acids. In germline, CDR1 is DFQATT, CDR2 SNEGSKA (reference sequence). With V trimmed by 3 bases and J by 0 bases, 7 bases remained unmatched. In DNA form, the CDR3 reads TGCAGTGCTAGCTCGACAGGGAAGACTAACTATGGCTACACCTTC. Translating it yields CSASSTGKTNYGYTF.

In this sample, this clonotype turned up a few times. The chain carries TRBV11-2 and TRBJ2-7; D is unclear. Germline V gives CDR1 SGHAT, CDR2 FQNNGV. This CDR3 region has 14 residues. Trimming took 0 bases from V and 0 from J, leaving 6 bases between them. CDR3 nucleotides: TGTGCCAGCAGCTTAGAACCGGTCTCCTACGAGCAGTACTTC. It yields the protein CASSLEPVSYEQYF.

V usage is TRBV2 and J usage is TRBJ1-5, with unresolved D. The CDR3 length is 16 residues. Germline CDR1 reads SNHLY; CDR2 reads FYNNEI. The germline V and J ends were trimmed by 7 bases and 0 bases, with 16 bases remaining between them. The CDR3 region has the DNA TGTGCCAGCACCGAGCGGCGGACTTATAGCAATCAGCCCCAGCATTTT. Its protein product is CASTERRTYSNQPQHF.

This clonotype has just a few counts. The rearrangement links TRBV20-1 to TRBJ2-1; 10 nucleotides agree with TRBD1. Germline V gene sequence: CDR1 DFQATT, CDR2 SNEGSKA (reference sequence). The V segment lost 7 bases and the J segment 5 bases; nucleotides outside the gene matches: 11. This CDR3 has 15 amino acids. The CDR3 protein is CSGAEGQGRDNEQFF. The CDR3 DNA sequence: TGCAGTGGCGCAGAGGGACAGGGGAGAGACAATGAGCAGTTCTTC.

This clonotype appeared a few times. The chain carries TRBV19 and TRBJ2-3, with 9 bases identical to TRBD2. The CDR3 is 15 residues long. With V trimmed by 5 bases and J by 6 bases, 9 bases remained unmatched. The germline gives CDR1 LNHDA, CDR2 SQIVND (reference sequence). The CDR3 DNA sequence: TGTGCCAGTAGTTTCGGGCGGGGGGGCCTGGATACGCAGTATTTT. Its protein is CASSFGRGGLDTQYF.

This clonotype was seen only a few times. V is TRBV7-9 and J is TRBJ2-1, with D possibly TRBD2 on 5 matching bases. V lost 7 bases and J 9 bases, leaving 16 bases between the germline ends. The CDR3 extends over 13 amino acids. Germline V gene lookup returns CDR1 SEHNR and CDR2 FQNEAQ (reference sequence). The CDR3 nucleotides read TGTGCCAGCACCCCTCGGCTAGCTAGTGAGCAGTTCTTC. Translation: CASTPRLASEQFF.

The chain combines TRBV27 with TRBJ2-4; 8 bases match TRBD1. The CDR3 sequence is 14 residues long. CDR1 and CDR2 from the germline V gene are MNHEY and SMNVEV (reference sequence). Trimming removed 0 bases from V and 8 bases from J; junction bases left unmatched: 3. CDR3 nucleotides: TGTGCCAGCAGTTTATCCCCGGACAGGGACATTCAGTACTTC. Translated: CASSLSPDRDIQYF.

The rearrangement joins TRBV5-4 to TRBJ2-5; 10 bases are shared with TRBD1. The CDR3 has 13 residues. Trimming at V came to 4 bases and at J to 5 bases, leaving 2 bases not matched to a gene. The germline CDR1 and CDR2 sequences are SGHNT and YYREEE (reference sequence). CDR3 bases: TGTGCCAGCAGCCCGACAGGGGGCGAGACCCAGTACTTC. Encoded protein: CASSPTGGETQYF. The complete variable domain, with remaining parts taken from reference TRBV5-4 and TRBJ2-5, reads ETGVTQSPTHLIKTRGQQVTLRCSSQSGHNTVSWYQQALGQGPQFIFQYYREEENGRGNFPPRFSGLQFPNYSSELNVNALELDDSALYLCASSPTGGETQYFGPGTRLLVL.

Only a few counts were recorded for this clonotype. This rearrangement joins TRBV20-1 to TRBJ1-5; possibly TRBD1 for D (5 bases). V lost 5 bases to trimming and J lost 2 bases, with 16 bases between them. Germline CDR1 is DFQATT and CDR2 is SNEGSKA (reference sequence). The CDR3 totals 15 residues. CDR3 DNA: TGCAGTGCTTATTCTCTTCAGGGCCGCAATCAGCCCCAGCATTTT. It is translated as CSAYSLQGRNQPQHF.

The rearrangement links TRBV11-3 to TRBJ2-1; D perhaps matches TRBD1 (5 bases). The CDR3 has 13 residues. Trimming pared 1 base from V and 6 bases from J, leaving 7 bases between. Germline loops: CDR1 SGHNT, CDR2 YENEEA. CDR3 DNA sequence: TGTGCCAGCAGCTTAGGACAGCTCAATGAGCAGTTCTTC. Encoded protein: CASSLGQLNEQFF.

This clonotype was seen a handful of times. V is TRBV7-9 and J is TRBJ2-1; the match to TRBD2 covers 7 bases. J lost 7 bases, V lost 6 bases, and 9 bases had no gene match. This CDR3 has 14 amino acids. Germline lookup yields CDR1 SEHNR and CDR2 FQNEAQ (reference sequence). This CDR3 is CASRSSLADNEQFF. CDR3 coding DNA: TGTGCCAGCAGGTCGAGTCTAGCGGATAATGAGCAGTTCTTC.

The gene calls are TRBV6-1 and TRBJ1-2; 9 nucleotides agree with TRBD1. Germline loops: CDR1 MNHNS, CDR2 SASEGT. This CDR3 spans 14 amino acids. V was pared by 6 bases and J by 10 bases, with 12 bases of the junction left unmatched. The DNA of the CDR3 is TGTGCCAGCAGGAAGACAGGGGGGGACTATCCCTACACCTTC. This gives the protein CASRKTGGDYPYTF.

This CDR3 reads CATSRAARSASSGANVLTF. The CDR3 coding sequence is TGTGCCACCAGCAGAGCCGCACGGTCCGCGAGCTCTGGGGCCAACGTCCTGACTTTC. The gene calls are TRBV15 and TRBJ2-6; D not resolved. Looked up from germline, CDR1 is LNHNV and CDR2 is YYDKDF (reference sequence). This CDR3 has 19 amino acids. Trimming took off 1 base at V and 0 bases at J, with 16 bases between the two ends.

V gene TRBV6-2 or TRBV6-3 combines with J gene TRBJ1-6; 8 bases are a match to TRBD1. Germline V CDR1 and CDR2: MNHEY, SVGEGT. Trimming removed 5 bases from V and 6 bases from J; junction bases left unmatched: 15. The CDR3 consists of 18 residues. The CDR3 DNA reads as TGTGCCAGCAGTGGCCCTATAAGGGCAGGGGGCTTTAATTCACCCCTCCACTTT. Encoded protein: CASSGPIRAGGFNSPLHF.